These T cell receptor beta chains were read from a single sample in a study of T-cell memory formation after mild COVID-19. One entry per CDR3 protein results from TCRdb running MiXCR on the 5' RACE reads. Of under 300,000 distinct CDR3 sequences listed, about 17% are singletons. The sequenced sample was PBMCs or a T cell subset sorted from them (not recorded which). These receptors were collected from a man between 18 and 29 years old who had mild COVID-19 (a few samples of this study predate the infection). Cell type and time point are not known. The CDR3 runs from the conserved cysteine through the conserved F or W. Fields, in order: CDR3 protein, CDR3 DNA, J gene, V gene, D gene, clone size. A D gene is named only where the DNA matches it firmly. Only part of the rows carry a size: once, few, many, or a class if the clone is expanded.

CDR3aa: CASSPVPGDGYTF
CDR3nt: TGCGCCAGCAGCCCCGTCCCGGGGGATGGCTACACCTTC
j_gene: TRBJ1-2
v_gene: TRBV4-3
d_gene: .
abundance: .

CDR3aa: CASSEGGSGANVLTF
CDR3nt: TGTGCCAGCAGTGAAGGGGGCTCTGGGGCCAACGTCCTGACTTTC
j_gene: TRBJ2-6
v_gene: TRBV6-1
d_gene: .
abundance: many

CDR3aa: CASAGQWGNTIYF
CDR3nt: TGTGCCAGCGCGGGACAGTGGGGAAACACCATATATTTT
j_gene: TRBJ1-3
v_gene: TRBV19
d_gene: TRBD1
abundance: .

CDR3aa: CASRRTTERETQYF
CDR3nt: TGTGCCAGCAGGCGGACCACAGAGCGAGAGACCCAGTACTTC
j_gene: TRBJ2-5
v_gene: TRBV12-3/TRBV12-4
d_gene: .
abundance: .

CDR3aa: CASSQDVLADTQYF
CDR3nt: TGCGCCAGCAGCCAAGATGTCCTAGCAGATACGCAGTATTTT
j_gene: TRBJ2-3
v_gene: TRBV4-3
d_gene: .
abundance: .

CDR3aa: CASSLVAGVHEQFF
CDR3nt: TGTGCCAGCAGCTTAGTAGCGGGGGTACATGAGCAGTTCTTC
j_gene: TRBJ2-1
v_gene: TRBV5-6
d_gene: TRBD2
abundance: many

CDR3aa: CASSLAGTREETQYF
CDR3nt: TGCGCCAGCAGCTTGGCCGGGACAAGGGAGGAGACCCAGTACTTC
j_gene: TRBJ2-5
v_gene: TRBV5-1
d_gene: .
abundance: .

CDR3aa: CASSFTDEQYF
CDR3nt: TGCGCCAGCAGCTTCACTGACGAGCAGTACTTC
j_gene: TRBJ2-7
v_gene: TRBV5-1
d_gene: .
abundance: many

CDR3aa: CASSEQERLAKNIQYF
CDR3nt: TGCGCCAGCAGTGAGCAGGAGCGCCTAGCCAAAAACATTCAGTACTTC
j_gene: TRBJ2-4
v_gene: TRBV10-1
d_gene: .
abundance: .

CDR3aa: CASSFEGGGNQPQHF
CDR3nt: TGCGCCAGCAGCTTTGAAGGGGGCGGTAATCAGCCCCAGCATTTT
j_gene: TRBJ1-5
v_gene: TRBV5-1
d_gene: TRBD1
abundance: .

CDR3aa: CASIAPGANNEQFF
CDR3nt: TGTGCCAGCATTGCCCCGGGGGCCAACAATGAGCAGTTCTTC
j_gene: TRBJ2-1
v_gene: TRBV6-5
d_gene: .
abundance: .

CDR3aa: CATSESTGELFF
CDR3nt: TGTGCCACCAGTGAGAGCACCGGGGAGCTGTTTTTT
j_gene: TRBJ2-2
v_gene: TRBV24-1
d_gene: .
abundance: few

CDR3aa: CASTAGRDEQFF
CDR3nt: TGTGCCAGCACCGCAGGGCGCGATGAGCAGTTCTTC
j_gene: TRBJ2-1
v_gene: TRBV28
d_gene: .
abundance: .

CDR3aa: CASTSGGYEQYF
CDR3nt: TGTGCCAGCACCTCCGGAGGCTACGAGCAGTACTTC
j_gene: TRBJ2-7
v_gene: TRBV13
d_gene: .
abundance: .

CDR3aa: CASSLSLTHETQYF
CDR3nt: TGTGCCAGCAGTTTGTCGCTAACCCACGAGACCCAGTACTTC
j_gene: TRBJ2-5
v_gene: TRBV27
d_gene: .
abundance: .

CDR3aa: CASSPSGTSGNTIYF
CDR3nt: TGCGCCAGCAGCCCGTCGGGGACCTCTGGAAACACCATATATTTT
j_gene: TRBJ1-3
v_gene: TRBV5-1
d_gene: .
abundance: .

CDR3aa: CASSRREGLNTEAFF
CDR3nt: TGTGCCAGCAGCAGGCGCGAGGGCTTGAACACTGAAGCTTTCTTT
j_gene: TRBJ1-1
v_gene: TRBV7-9
d_gene: .
abundance: few

CDR3aa: CASSPTGWNQPQHF
CDR3nt: TGCGCCAGCAGCCCGACAGGCTGGAATCAGCCCCAGCATTTT
j_gene: TRBJ1-5
v_gene: TRBV4-1
d_gene: .
abundance: .

CDR3aa: CASSHPTMGEQFF
CDR3nt: TGTGCCAGCAGCCACCCAACTATGGGGGAGCAGTTCTTC
j_gene: TRBJ2-1
v_gene: TRBV4-2
d_gene: .
abundance: .

CDR3aa: CASSSKDRMRNYGYTF
CDR3nt: TGTGCCAGCAGTTCCAAGGACCGTATGAGAAACTATGGCTACACCTTC
j_gene: TRBJ1-2
v_gene: TRBV12-3/TRBV12-4
d_gene: .
abundance: few

CDR3aa: CSASGTSGTYEQFF
CDR3nt: TGCAGCGCCTCAGGGACTAGCGGAACGTATGAGCAGTTCTTC
j_gene: TRBJ2-1
v_gene: TRBV29-1
d_gene: TRBD2
abundance: .

CDR3aa: CASSLRTGQTDTQYF
CDR3nt: TGCGCCAGCAGCCTTCGGACAGGGCAAACAGATACGCAGTATTTT
j_gene: TRBJ2-3
v_gene: TRBV5-1
d_gene: TRBD1
abundance: many

CDR3aa: CSARASSGSTSTDTQYF
CDR3nt: TGCAGTGCTAGAGCTTCTAGCGGTTCTACTAGCACAGATACGCAGTATTTT
j_gene: TRBJ2-3
v_gene: TRBV20-1
d_gene: TRBD2
abundance: .

CDR3aa: CSARFRGVPSTQYF
CDR3nt: TGCAGTGCTAGATTCCGGGGGGTCCCCAGTACGCAGTATTTT
j_gene: TRBJ2-3
v_gene: TRBV20-1
d_gene: TRBD2
abundance: few

CDR3aa: CASSVDVRGTGPIQETQYF
CDR3nt: TGTGCCAGCAGCGTAGACGTAAGAGGGACAGGCCCTATCCAAGAGACCCAGTACTTC
j_gene: TRBJ2-5
v_gene: TRBV9
d_gene: TRBD1
abundance: few

CDR3aa: CASSIGQGGTDTQYF
CDR3nt: TGTGCCAGCAGCATCGGACAGGGCGGCACAGATACGCAGTATTTT
j_gene: TRBJ2-3
v_gene: TRBV7-6
d_gene: TRBD1
abundance: many

CDR3aa: CAWSHSGRRTEAFF
CDR3nt: TGTGCCTGGAGTCACTCGGGGCGGAGGACTGAAGCTTTCTTT
j_gene: TRBJ1-1
v_gene: TRBV30
d_gene: .
abundance: .